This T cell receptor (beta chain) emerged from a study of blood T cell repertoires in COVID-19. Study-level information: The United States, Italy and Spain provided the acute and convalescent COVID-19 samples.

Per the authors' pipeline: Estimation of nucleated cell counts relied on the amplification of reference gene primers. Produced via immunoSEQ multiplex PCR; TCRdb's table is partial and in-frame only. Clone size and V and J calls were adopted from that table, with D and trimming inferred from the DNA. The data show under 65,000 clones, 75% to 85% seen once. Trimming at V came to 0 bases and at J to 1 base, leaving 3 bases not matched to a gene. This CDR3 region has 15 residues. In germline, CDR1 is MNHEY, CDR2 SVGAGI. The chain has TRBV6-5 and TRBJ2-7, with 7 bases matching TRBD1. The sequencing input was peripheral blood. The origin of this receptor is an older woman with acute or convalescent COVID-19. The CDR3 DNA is TGTGCCAGCAGTTACTCCGAGGGGGCGTCCTACGAGCAGTACTTC. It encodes CASSYSEGASYEQYF.